The 7 T cell receptor beta chains below come from one sample, sequenced in a study of patients and donors after allogeneic stem cell transplantation. TCRdb reanalysed the RT-PCR reads using MiXCR and keeps one entry per CDR3 protein. The sample lists approximately 430,000 distinct CDR3 sequences, roughly 17% occurring once. The sample was blood, either unsorted or a sorted T cell fraction (not recorded which). The receptors here all came from a human donor who was either an allogeneic HSCT recipient or a stem cell or donor lymphocyte infusion donor (not recorded which). It is not recorded whose cells these are; they may come from a transplant donor.

This clonotype was picked up a small number of times. This rearrangement joins TRBV12-3 or TRBV12-4 to TRBJ1-6; D not resolved. Trimming stripped 4 bases from V and 7 bases from J, with 11 bases between. The CDR3 covers 14 residues. The chain's CDR3 is CASSSQISNSPLHF. The CDR3 DNA reads TGTGCCAGCAGTTCACAGATCTCGAATTCACCCCTCCACTTT.

This clonotype occurred a few times. The rearrangement joins TRBV7-8 to TRBJ2-3; D gene unclear. The V end was cut by 11 bases, the J end by 9 bases, with 15 bases between. From germline, CDR1 is SGHVS and CDR2 FQNEAQ. CDR3 length: 11 amino acids. This chain's CDR3 is CASNPDLTQYF. The CDR3 region has the DNA TGTGCCTCCAACCCTGACTTAACGCAGTATTTT.

V usage is TRBV2 and J usage is TRBJ1-1; D is uncertain. Trimming cost V 6 bases and J 4 bases, with 6 bases left between them. The germline gives CDR1 SNHLY, CDR2 FYNNEI. The CDR3 has 11 residues. The CDR3: CASRVGTEAFF. CDR3 DNA: TGTGCCAGCAGGGTCGGCACTGAAGCTTTCTTT.

The genes are TRBV3-1 and TRBJ2-7, with D possibly matching TRBD2 (5 bases). V was cut by 3 bases and J by 6 bases, with 12 bases left in between. Germline CDR1 LGHDT, CDR2 YNNKEL (reference sequence). This CDR3 has 13 amino acids. CDR3 loop: CASSHLLETEQYF. The CDR3 DNA reads as TGTGCCAGCAGCCACCTACTAGAAACCGAGCAGTACTTC.

This clonotype was seen once. V and J are TRBV25-1 and TRBJ2-3; TRBD2 agrees at 7 bases. J lost 4 bases, V lost 8 bases, and 9 bases had no gene match. There are 14 residues in the CDR3. Germline V CDR1 and CDR2: MGHDK, SYGVNS. CDR3 DNA: TGTGCCAGCTCTGGACTAGATGAGGCAGATACGCAGTATTTT. This codes for CASSGLDEADTQYF.

This sequence joins TRBV25-1 and TRBJ2-5; D is unresolved. This CDR3 has 12 amino acids. Trimming took off 4 bases at V and 1 base at J, with 4 bases between the two ends. CDR1 is MGHDK, CDR2 SYGVNS, per germline. The CDR3 loop is CASSGFQETQYF. CDR3 DNA: TGTGCCAGCAGTGGCTTCCAAGAGACCCAGTACTTC.

This clonotype was seen more than once but under ten times. This rearrangement joins TRBV4-1 to TRBJ2-1, with a tentative D call TRBD2 (6 bases). V lost 3 bases, J lost 2 bases, and 11 bases lay in between. CDR3 length equals 15 residues. Germline CDR1 reads MGHRA; CDR2 reads YSYEKL. The CDR3 sequence: CASSQGEAAYNEQFF. CDR3 DNA sequence: TGCGCCAGCAGCCAGGGGGAGGCGGCCTACAATGAGCAGTTCTTC.